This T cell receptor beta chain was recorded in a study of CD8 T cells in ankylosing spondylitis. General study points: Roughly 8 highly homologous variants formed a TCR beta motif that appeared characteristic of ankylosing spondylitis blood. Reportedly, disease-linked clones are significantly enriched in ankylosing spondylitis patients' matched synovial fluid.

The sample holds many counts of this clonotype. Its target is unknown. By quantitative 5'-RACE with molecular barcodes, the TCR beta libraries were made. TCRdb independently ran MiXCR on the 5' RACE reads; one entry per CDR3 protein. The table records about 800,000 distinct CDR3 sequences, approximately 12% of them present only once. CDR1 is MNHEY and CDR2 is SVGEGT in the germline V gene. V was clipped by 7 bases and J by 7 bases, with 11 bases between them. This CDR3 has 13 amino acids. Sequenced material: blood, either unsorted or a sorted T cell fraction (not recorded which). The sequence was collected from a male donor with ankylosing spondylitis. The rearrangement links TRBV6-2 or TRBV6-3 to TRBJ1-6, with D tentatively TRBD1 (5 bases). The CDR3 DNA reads TGTGCCAGCATTGATCCAGGGAATTCACCCCTCCACTTT. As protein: CASIDPGNSPLHF.